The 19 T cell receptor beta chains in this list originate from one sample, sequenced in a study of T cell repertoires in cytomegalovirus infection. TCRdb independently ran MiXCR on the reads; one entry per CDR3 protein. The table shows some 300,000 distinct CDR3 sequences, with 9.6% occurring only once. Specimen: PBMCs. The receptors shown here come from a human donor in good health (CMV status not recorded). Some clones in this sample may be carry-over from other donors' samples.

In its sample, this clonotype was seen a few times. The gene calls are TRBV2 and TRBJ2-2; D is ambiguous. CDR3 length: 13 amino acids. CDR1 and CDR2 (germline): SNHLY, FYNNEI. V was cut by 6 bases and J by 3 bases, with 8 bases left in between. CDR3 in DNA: TGTGCCAGCAGCTCCGACGACACCGGGGAGCTGTTTTTT. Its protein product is CASSSDDTGELFF.

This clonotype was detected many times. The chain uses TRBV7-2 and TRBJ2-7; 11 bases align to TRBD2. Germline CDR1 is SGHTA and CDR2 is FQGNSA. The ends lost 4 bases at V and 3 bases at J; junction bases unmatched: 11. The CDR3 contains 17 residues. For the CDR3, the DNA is TGTGCCAGCAGCTATCTAGCGGGGGGTCTTTCCTTCTACGAGCAGTACTTC. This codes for CASSYLAGGLSFYEQYF. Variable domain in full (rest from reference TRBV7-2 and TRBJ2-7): GAGVSQSPSNKVTEKGKDVELRCDPISGHTALYWYRQSLGQGLEFLIYFQGNSAPDKSGLPSDRFSAERTGGSVSTLTIQRTQQEDSAVYLCASSYLAGGLSFYEQYFGPGTRLTVT.

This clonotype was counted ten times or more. CDR3: CAIRRTGSSYNEQFF. In DNA, the CDR3 is TGTGCCATCAGGAGGACAGGGAGCTCCTACAATGAGCAGTTCTTC. The rearrangement uses TRBV10-3 and TRBJ2-1; 8 bases are a match to TRBD1. In germline, CDR1 is ENHRY, CDR2 SYGVKD. The CDR3 is made up of 15 amino acids. V trimming: 6 bases; J trimming: 0 bases; junction bases outside the gene matches: 4.

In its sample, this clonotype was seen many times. CDR3 residues: CASSSTGVNEQFF. CDR3 bases: TGTGCCAGCAGCTCAACAGGGGTCAATGAGCAGTTCTTC. The chain combines TRBV7-2 with TRBJ2-1, with 7 bases fitting TRBD1. The J segment lost 6 bases and the V segment lost 4 bases, leaving 3 bases of the junction unmatched. Germline assignment: CDR1 SGHTA and CDR2 FQGNSA. The CDR3 sequence is 13 residues long.

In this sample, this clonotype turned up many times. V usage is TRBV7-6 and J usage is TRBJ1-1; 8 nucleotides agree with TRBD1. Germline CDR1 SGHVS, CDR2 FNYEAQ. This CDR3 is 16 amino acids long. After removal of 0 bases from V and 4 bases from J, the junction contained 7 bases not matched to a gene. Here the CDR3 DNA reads TGTGCCAGCAGCTTAGCGGACAGGGTCAGGGGCACTGAAGCTTTCTTT. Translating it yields CASSLADRVRGTEAFF.

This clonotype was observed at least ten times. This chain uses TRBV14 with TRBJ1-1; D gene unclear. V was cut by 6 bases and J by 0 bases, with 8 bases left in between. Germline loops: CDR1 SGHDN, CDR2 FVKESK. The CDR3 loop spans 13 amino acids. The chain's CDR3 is CASRDTVNTEAFF. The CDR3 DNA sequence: TGTGCCAGCAGAGACACGGTGAACACTGAAGCTTTCTTT.

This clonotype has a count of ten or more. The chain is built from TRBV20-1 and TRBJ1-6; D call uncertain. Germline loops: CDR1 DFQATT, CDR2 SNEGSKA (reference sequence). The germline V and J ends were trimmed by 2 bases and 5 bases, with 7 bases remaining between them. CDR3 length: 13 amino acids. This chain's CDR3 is CSARRRDNSPLHF. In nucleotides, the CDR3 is TGCAGTGCTAGAAGGCGGGATAATTCACCCCTCCACTTT.

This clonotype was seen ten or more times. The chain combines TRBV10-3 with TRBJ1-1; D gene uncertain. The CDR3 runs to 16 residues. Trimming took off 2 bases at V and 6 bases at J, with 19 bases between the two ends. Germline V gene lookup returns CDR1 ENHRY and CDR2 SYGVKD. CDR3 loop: CAISEKEGGRGAEAFF. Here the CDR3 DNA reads TGTGCCATCAGTGAGAAAGAGGGAGGCCGTGGGGCTGAAGCTTTCTTT.

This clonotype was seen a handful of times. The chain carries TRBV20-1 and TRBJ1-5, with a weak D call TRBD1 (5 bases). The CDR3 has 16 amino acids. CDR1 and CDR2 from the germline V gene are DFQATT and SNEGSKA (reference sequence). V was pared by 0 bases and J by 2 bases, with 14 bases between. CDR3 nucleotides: TGCAGTGCTAGAGACCTCAGGGATGCGGGCAATCAGCCCCAGCATTTT. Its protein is CSARDLRDAGNQPQHF.

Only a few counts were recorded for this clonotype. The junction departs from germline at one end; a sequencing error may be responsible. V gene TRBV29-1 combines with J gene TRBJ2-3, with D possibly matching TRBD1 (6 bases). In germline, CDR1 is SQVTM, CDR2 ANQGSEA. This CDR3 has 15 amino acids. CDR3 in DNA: TGCAGCGTGGCACGTCGGACAGCTAGCACAAATACGCAGTATTTT. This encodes CSVARRTASTNTQYF.

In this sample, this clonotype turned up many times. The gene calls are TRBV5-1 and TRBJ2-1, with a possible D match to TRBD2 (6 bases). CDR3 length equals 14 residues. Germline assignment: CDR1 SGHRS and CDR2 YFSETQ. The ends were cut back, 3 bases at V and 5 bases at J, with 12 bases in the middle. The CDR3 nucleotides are TGCGCCAGCAGCTCTGGTGGGACTCACAATGAGCAGTTCTTC. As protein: CASSSGGTHNEQFF.

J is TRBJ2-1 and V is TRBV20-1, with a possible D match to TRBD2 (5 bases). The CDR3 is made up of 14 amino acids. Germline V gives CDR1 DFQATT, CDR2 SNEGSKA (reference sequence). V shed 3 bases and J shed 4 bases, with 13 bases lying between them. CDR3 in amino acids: CSASSRGFYNEQFF. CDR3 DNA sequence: TGCAGTGCTAGTAGCCGGGGTTTTTACAATGAGCAGTTCTTC.

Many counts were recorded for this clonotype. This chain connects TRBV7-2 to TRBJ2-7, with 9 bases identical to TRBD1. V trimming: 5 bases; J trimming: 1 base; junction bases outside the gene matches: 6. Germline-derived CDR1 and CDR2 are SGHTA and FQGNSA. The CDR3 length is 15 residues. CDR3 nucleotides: TGTGCCAGCAGCCAACAACAGGGGGCTTCCTACGAGCAGTACGTC. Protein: CASSQQQGASYEQYV.

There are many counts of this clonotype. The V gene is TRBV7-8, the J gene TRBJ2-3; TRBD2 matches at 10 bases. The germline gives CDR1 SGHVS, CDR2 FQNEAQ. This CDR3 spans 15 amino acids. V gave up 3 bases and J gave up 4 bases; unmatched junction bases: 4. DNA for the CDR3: TGTGCCAGCAGCTTCGGACTAGCGGTGGCAGATACGCAGTATTTT. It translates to CASSFGLAVADTQYF.

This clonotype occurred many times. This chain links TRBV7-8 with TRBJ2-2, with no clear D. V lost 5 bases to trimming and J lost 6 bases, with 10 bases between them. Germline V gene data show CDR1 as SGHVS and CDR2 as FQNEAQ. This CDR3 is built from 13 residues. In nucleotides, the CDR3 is TGTGCCAGCAGCCCAGACCCGGCCGGGGAGCTGTTTTTT. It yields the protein CASSPDPAGELFF. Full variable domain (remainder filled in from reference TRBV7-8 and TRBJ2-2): GAGVSQSPRYKVAKRGQDVALRCDPISGHVSLFWYQQALGQGPEFLTYFQNEAQLDKSGLPSDRFFAERPEGSVSTLKIQRTQQEDSAVYLCASSPDPAGELFFGEGSRLTVL.

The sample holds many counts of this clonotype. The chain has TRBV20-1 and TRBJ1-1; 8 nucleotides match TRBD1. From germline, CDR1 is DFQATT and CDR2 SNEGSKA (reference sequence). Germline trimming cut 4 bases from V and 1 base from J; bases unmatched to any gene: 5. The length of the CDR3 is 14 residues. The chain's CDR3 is CSAKGDRTNTEAFF. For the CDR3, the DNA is TGCAGTGCTAAGGGGGACAGGACGAACACTGAAGCTTTCTTT.

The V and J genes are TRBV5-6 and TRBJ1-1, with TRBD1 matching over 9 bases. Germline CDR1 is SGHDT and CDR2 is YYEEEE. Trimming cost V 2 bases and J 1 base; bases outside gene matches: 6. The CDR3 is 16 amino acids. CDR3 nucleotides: TGTGCCAGCAGCTTTGACAGGGGGGTCACGAACACTGAAGCTTTCTTT. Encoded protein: CASSFDRGVTNTEAFF.

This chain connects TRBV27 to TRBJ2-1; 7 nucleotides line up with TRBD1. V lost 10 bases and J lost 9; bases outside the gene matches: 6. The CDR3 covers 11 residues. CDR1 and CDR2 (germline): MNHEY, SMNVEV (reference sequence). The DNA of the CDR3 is TGTGCCACCAAGACAGGGTTTGAGCAGTTCTTC. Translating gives CATKTGFEQFF.

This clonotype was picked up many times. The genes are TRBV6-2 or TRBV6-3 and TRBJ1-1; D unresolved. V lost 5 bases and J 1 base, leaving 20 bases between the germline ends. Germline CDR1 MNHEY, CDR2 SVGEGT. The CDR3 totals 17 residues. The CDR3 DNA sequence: TGTGCCAGCAGTCAAATCCATCCCGGCCAGTCGAACACTGAAGCTTTCTTT. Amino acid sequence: CASSQIHPGQSNTEAFF.